Each of the 5 T cell receptor beta chains below was sequenced from the same sample in a study of post-analysis software for immune sequencing data. Study-level points and caveats: The study found TRBV5-6, TRBV5-1 and TRBV20-1 among five TRBV segments more frequent in patients than controls.

The TCR beta cDNA libraries contained unique molecular identifiers. TCRdb ran MiXCR on the PCR reads and lists one entry per CDR3 protein. The table shows 750,000 to 950,000 distinct CDR3 sequences, with approximately 53% occurring only once. Which antigens these TCRs recognize remains unknown. Source material: blood. The source of these receptors is a girl aged 10 to 17 with multiple sclerosis.

V gene TRBV12-3 or TRBV12-4 combines with J gene TRBJ2-7; possibly TRBD2 for D (6 bases). The V gene lost 3 bases and the J gene lost 7 bases, with 13 bases spanning the gap. CDR3 size: 13 residues. CDR3 protein: CASSFNPGREQYF. Written as DNA, the CDR3 is TGTGCCAGCAGTTTTAATCCAGGGAGGGAGCAGTACTTC.

The chain combines TRBV5-1 with TRBJ2-7, with 7 bases identical to TRBD1. The CDR3 has 16 amino acids. Germline V gives CDR1 SGHRS, CDR2 YFSETQ. Trimming removed 4 bases from V and 0 bases from J; junction bases left unmatched: 10. CDR3 bases: TGCGCCAGCAGCCTGACTGGACAGGCATCCTCCTACGAGCAGTACTTC. Protein sequence: CASSLTGQASSYEQYF.

The CDR3 nucleotides are TGTGCCAGCAGCCCTATGTCGACGACAGCCTCCTACGAGCAGTACTTC. It codes for CASSPMSTTASYEQYF. The chain carries TRBV7-9 and TRBJ2-7, with a weak D call TRBD1 (5 bases). Germline CDR1 and CDR2: SEHNR and FQNEAQ (reference sequence). Trimming stripped 5 bases from V and 0 bases from J, with 17 bases between. This CDR3 has 16 residues.

This clonotype was found a few times. This chain uses TRBV29-1 with TRBJ1-2; TRBD1 matches 7 bases. In germline, CDR1 is SQVTM, CDR2 ANQGSEA. The CDR3 is made up of 14 amino acids. The V and J ends lost 2 bases and 6 bases, in that order; junction bases with no gene match: 9. The CDR3 DNA follows: TGCAGCGTTGAATCAGGGGGAAGGGAGGATGGCTACACCTTC. It encodes CSVESGGREDGYTF.

This clonotype was seen a few times. The chain joins TRBV7-2 to TRBJ2-1; perhaps TRBD2 as D (5 bases). The V end was cut by 4 bases, the J end by 4 bases, with 11 bases between. This CDR3 has 14 residues. Per the germline V gene, CDR1 is SGHTA and CDR2 is FQGNSA. DNA for the CDR3: TGTGCCAGCAGCTGCGGACGGGAATACAATGAGCAGTTCTTC. Translated, it gives CASSCGREYNEQFF. Full variable domain (outside the CDR3, taken from reference TRBV7-2 and TRBJ2-1): GAGVSQSPSNKVTEKGKDVELRCDPISGHTALYWYRQSLGQGLEFLIYFQGNSAPDKSGLPSDRFSAERTGGSVSTLTIQRTQQEDSAVYLCASSCGREYNEQFFGPGTRLTVL.